The clone carrying this T cell receptor beta chain was observed a handful of times. This CDR3 region has 14 residues. Germline CDR1 and CDR2: MRHNA and SNTAGT. Trimming stripped 4 bases from V and 2 bases from J, with 9 bases between. Alongside a J-beta primer mix, a sample-barcoded 5' primer served in a second PCR lasting roughly 7 to 12 cycles. TCRdb itself ran the 5' RACE reads through MiXCR, one entry per CDR3 protein. This sample has over 1,500,000 distinct CDR3 sequences, with just under 50% found just once. This entry belongs to a study of blood T cells in healthy people across ages. Those donating, healthy Caucasian individuals from Russia, were aged roughly 6 to 100.

Sequencing was carried out using blood. This TCR derives from a woman aged 40-49 years in good health. The chain is built from TRBV6-4 and TRBJ2-1; weak D call: TRBD2 (6 bases). The CDR3 loop is CASSAGGPYNEQFF. DNA for the CDR3: TGTGCCAGCAGTGCCGGGGGACCCTACAATGAGCAGTTCTTC.